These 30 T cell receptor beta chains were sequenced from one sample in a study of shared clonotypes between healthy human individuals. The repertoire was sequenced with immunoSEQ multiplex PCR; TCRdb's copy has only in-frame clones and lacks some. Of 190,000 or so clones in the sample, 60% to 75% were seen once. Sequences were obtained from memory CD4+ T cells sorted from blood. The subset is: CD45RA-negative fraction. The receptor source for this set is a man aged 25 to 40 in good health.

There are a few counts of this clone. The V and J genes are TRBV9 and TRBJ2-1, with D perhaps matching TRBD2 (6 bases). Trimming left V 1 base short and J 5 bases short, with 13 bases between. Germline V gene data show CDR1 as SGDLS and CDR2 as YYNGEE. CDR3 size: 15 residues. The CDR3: CASSVLSTSDNEQFF. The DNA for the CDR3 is TGTGCCAGCAGCGTACTATCGACTAGTGACAATGAGCAGTTCTTC. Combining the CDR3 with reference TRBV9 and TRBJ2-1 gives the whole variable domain DSGVTQTPKHLITATGQRVTLRCSPRSGDLSVYWYQQSLDQGLQFLIQYYNGEERAKGNILERFSAQQFPDLHSELNLSSLELGDSALYFCASSVLSTSDNEQFFGPGTRLTVL.

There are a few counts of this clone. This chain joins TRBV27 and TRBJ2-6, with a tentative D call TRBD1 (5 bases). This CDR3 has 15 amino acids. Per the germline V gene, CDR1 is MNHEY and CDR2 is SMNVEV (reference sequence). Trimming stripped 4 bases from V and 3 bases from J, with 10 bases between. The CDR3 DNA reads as TGTGCCAGCAGTTCCAACAGGAATGGGGCCAACGTCCTGACTTTC. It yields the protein CASSSNRNGANVLTF. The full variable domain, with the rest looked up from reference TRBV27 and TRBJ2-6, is EAQVTQNPRYLITVTGKKLTVTCSQNMNHEYMSWYRQDPGLGLRQIYYSMNVEVTDKGDVPEGYKVSRKEKRNFPLILESPSPNQTSLYFCASSSNRNGANVLTFGAGSRLTVL.

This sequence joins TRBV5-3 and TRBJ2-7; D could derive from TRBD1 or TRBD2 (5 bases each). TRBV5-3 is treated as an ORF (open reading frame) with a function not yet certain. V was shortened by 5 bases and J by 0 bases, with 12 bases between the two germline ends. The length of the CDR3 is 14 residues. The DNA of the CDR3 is TGTGCCAGAAGACATCCAGGGAGCTCCTACGAGCAGTACTTC. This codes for CARRHPGSSYEQYF.

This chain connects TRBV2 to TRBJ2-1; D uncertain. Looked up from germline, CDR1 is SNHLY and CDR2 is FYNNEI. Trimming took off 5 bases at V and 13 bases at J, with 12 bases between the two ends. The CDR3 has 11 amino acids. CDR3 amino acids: CASSLTENQFF. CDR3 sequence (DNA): TGTGCCAGCAGTTTAACAGAAAACCAGTTCTTC.

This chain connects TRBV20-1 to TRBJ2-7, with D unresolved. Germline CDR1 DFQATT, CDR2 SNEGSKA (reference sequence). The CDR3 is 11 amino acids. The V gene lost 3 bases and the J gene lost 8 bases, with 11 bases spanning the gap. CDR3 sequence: CSASSASQQYF. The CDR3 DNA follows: TGCAGTGCTAGCTCTGCCTCTCAGCAGTACTTC.

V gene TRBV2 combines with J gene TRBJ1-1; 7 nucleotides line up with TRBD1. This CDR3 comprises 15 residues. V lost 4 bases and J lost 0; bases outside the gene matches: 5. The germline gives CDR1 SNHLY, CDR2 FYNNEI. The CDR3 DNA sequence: TGTGCCAGCAGTGGGGCAGGGGGATTGAACACTGAAGCTTTCTTT. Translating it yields CASSGAGGLNTEAFF.

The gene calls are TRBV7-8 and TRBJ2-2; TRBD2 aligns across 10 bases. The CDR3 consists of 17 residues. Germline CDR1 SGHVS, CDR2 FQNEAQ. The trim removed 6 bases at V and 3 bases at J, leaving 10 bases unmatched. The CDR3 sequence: CASRWRPSGSDTGELFF. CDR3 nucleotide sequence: TGTGCCAGCAGGTGGAGACCTAGCGGGAGCGACACCGGGGAGCTGTTTTTT.

CDR3 in amino acids: CASSSGPSDQHF. The CDR3 nucleotides are TGTGCCAGCAGTTCTGGACCCAGCGATCAGCATTTT. The chain links TRBV28 to TRBJ1-5; the D is unclear. The germline V gene has CDR1 MDHEN and CDR2 SYDVKM. There are 12 residues in the CDR3. Deletions cut 4 bases from V and 13 bases from J, with 14 bases between.

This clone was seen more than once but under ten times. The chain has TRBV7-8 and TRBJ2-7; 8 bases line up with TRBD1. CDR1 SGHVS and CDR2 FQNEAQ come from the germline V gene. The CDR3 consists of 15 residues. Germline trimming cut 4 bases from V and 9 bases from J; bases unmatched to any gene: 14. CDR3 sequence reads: CASSSLTGEVGGQYF. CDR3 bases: TGTGCCAGCAGCTCTCTGACAGGGGAGGTCGGGGGGCAGTACTTC.

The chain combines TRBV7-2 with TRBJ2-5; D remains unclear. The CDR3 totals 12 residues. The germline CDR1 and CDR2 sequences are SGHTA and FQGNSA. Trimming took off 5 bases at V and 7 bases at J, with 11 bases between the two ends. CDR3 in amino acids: CASSHPTGTQYF. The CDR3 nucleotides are TGTGCCAGCAGCCACCCGACCGGGACCCAGTACTTC.

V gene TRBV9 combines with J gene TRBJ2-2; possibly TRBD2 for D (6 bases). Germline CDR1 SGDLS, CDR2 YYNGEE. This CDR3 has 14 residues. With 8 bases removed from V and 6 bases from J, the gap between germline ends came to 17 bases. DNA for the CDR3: TGTGCCAGTGAGCGGGCCTCTCTGGCCGGGGAGCTGTTTTTT. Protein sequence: CASERASLAGELFF.

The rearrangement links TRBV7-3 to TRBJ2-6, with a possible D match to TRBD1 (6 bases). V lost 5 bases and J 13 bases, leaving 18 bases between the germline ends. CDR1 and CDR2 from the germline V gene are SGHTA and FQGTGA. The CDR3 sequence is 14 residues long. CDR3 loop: CASSPPRGTTVLTF. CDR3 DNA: TGTGCCAGCAGCCCGCCCAGGGGAACAACGGTCCTGACTTTC.

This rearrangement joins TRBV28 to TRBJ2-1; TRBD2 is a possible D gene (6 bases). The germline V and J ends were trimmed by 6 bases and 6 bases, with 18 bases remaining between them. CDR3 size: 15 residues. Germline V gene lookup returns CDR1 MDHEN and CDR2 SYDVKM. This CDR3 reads CASSSGTPNFNEQFF. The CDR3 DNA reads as TGTGCCAGCAGCTCCGGGACTCCCAATTTCAATGAGCAGTTCTTC.

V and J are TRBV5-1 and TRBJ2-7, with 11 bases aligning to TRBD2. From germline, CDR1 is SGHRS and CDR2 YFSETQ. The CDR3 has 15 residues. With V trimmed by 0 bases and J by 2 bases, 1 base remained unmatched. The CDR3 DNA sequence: TGCGCCAGCAGCTTGGTGACTAGCGGGACCTACGAGCAGTACTTC. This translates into CASSLVTSGTYEQYF.

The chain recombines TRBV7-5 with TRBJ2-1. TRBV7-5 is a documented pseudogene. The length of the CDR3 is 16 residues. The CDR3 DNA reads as TGTGCCAGAAGCTTAGTAGGCCAATCCCCCTACAATGAGCAGTTCTTC. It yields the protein CARSLVGQSPYNEQFF.

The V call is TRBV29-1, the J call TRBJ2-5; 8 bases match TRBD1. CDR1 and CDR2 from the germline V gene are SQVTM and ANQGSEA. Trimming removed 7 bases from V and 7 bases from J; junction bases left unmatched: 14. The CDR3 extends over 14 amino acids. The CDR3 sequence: CSAIVTGDAGTQYF. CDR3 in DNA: TGCAGCGCCATAGTGACAGGGGATGCAGGGACCCAGTACTTC.

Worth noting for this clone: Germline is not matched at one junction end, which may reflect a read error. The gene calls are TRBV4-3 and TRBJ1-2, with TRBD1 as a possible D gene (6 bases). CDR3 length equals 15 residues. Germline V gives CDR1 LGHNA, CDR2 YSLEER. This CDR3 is CASSQVSGVNYGYTF. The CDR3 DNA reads TGCGCCAGCAGCCAAGTGTCAGGGGTAAACTACGGCTACACCTTC.

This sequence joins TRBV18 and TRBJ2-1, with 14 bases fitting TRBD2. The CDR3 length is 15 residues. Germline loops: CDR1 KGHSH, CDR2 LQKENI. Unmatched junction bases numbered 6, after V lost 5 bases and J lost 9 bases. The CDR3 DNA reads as TGTGCCAGCTCATCCGGACTAGCGGGAGGACTTGAGCAGTTCTTC. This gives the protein CASSSGLAGGLEQFF.

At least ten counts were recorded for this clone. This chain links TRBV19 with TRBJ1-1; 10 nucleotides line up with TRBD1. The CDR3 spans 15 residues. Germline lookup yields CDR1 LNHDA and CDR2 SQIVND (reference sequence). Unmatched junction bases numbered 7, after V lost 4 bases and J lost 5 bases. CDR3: CASSSGDRGLTEAFF. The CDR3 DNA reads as TGTGCCAGTAGTAGTGGGGACAGGGGTCTAACTGAAGCTTTCTTT.

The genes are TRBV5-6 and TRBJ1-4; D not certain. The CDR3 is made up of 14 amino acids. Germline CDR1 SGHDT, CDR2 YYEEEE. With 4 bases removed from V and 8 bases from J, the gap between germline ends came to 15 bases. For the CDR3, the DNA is TGTGCCAGCAGCCCCACAATCTCGGCGGAAAAACTGTTTTTT. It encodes CASSPTISAEKLFF.

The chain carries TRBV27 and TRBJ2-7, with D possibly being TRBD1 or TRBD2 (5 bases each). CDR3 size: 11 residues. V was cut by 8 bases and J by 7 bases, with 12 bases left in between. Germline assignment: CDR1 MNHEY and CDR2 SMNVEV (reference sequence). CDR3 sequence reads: CASSQWGEQYF. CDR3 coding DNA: TGTGCCAGCTCCCAGTGGGGGGAGCAGTACTTC.

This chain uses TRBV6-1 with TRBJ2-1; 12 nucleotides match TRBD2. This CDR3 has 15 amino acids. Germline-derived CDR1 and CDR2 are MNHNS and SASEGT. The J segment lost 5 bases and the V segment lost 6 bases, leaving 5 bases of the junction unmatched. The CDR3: CASSLLAGGHNEQFF. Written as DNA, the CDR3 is TGTGCCAGCAGCTTACTAGCGGGAGGACACAATGAGCAGTTCTTC.

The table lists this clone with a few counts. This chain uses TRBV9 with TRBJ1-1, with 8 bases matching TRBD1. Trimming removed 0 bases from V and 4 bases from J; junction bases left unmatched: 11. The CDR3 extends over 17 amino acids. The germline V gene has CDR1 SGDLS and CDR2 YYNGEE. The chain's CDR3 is CASSVDGRGLRSTEAFF. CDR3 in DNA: TGTGCCAGCAGCGTAGACGGCAGGGGGCTACGGAGCACTGAAGCTTTCTTT.

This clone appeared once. CDR3 sequence: CASSESPRVVSTDTQYF. The CDR3 DNA reads TGCGCCAGCAGTGAGTCTCCCAGGGTGGTAAGCACAGATACGCAGTATTTT. The chain couples TRBV10-2 to TRBJ2-3, with a tentative D call TRBD1 (5 bases). V was pared by 0 bases and J by 0 bases, with 13 bases between. The CDR3 contains 17 residues. Germline CDR1 and CDR2: WSHSY and SAAADI.

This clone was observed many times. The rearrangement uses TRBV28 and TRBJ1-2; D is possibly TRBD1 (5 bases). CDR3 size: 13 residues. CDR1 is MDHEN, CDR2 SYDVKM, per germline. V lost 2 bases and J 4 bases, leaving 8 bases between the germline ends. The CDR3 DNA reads TGTGCCAGCAGTTTAATGGGGGGCTATGGCTACACCTTC. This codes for CASSLMGGYGYTF.

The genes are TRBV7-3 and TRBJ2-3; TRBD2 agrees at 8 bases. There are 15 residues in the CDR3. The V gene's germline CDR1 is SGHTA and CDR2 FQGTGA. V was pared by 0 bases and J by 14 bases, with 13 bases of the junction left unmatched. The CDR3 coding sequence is TGTGCCAGCAGCTTAACGCCCCCCCCGGGACTAGAAGGGTATTTT. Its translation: CASSLTPPPGLEGYF.

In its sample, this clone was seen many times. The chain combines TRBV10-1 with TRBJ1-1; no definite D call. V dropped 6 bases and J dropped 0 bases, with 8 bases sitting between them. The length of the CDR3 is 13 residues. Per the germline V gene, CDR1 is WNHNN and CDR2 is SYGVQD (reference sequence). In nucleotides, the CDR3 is TGCGCCAGCAGGTTTCAATTGAACACTGAAGCTTTCTTT. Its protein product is CASRFQLNTEAFF.

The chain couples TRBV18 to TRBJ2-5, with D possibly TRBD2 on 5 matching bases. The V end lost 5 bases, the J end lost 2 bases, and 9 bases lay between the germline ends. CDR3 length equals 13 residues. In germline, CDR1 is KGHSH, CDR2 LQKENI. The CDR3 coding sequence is TGTGCCAGCTCAACGGGGTTACAAGAGACCCAGTACTTC. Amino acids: CASSTGLQETQYF.

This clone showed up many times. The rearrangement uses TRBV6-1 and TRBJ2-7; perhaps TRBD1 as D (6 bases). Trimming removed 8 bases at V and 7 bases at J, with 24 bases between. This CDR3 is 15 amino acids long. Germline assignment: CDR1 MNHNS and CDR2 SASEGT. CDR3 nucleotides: TGTGCCAGCCACCGGACAGATGGTACTAAACGGGAGCAGTACTTC. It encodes CASHRTDGTKREQYF.

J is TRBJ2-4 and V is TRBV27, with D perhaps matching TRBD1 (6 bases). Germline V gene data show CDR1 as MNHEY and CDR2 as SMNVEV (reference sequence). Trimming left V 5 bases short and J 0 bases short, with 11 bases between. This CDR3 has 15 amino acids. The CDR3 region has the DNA TGTGCCAGCAGTAGTACAGGGATAGCCAAAAACATTCAGTACTTC. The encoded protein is CASSSTGIAKNIQYF.